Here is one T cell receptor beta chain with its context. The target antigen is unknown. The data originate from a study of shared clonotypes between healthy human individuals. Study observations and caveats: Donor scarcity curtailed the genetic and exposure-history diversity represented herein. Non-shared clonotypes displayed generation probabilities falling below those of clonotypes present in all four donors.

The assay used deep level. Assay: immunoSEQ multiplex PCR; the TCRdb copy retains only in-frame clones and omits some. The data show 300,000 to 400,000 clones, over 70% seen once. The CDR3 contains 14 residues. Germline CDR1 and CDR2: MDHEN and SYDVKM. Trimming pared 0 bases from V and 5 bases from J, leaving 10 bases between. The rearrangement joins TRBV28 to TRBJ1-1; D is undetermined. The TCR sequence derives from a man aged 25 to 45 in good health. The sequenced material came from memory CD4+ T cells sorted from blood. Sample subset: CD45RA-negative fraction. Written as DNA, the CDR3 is TGTGCCAGCAGTTTATGGGACTTGATGACTGAAGCTTTCTTT. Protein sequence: CASSLWDLMTEAFF.